This TCR beta chain was documented in a study of vaccination effects on CD4 cells after COVID-19. The study's findings and limits: There were few convalescent patients in the study and no early post-infection timepoints.

Sequencing was preceded by expansion of antigen-specific CD4+ T cells with viral peptide pools in the ViraFEST assay. Subsequent to about 10 days of culture, CD4+ T cells were isolated. All participants had two doses of either the BNT162b2 or mRNA-1273 vaccine. Vaccine recipients lacked prior SARS-CoV-2 infection and had negative nucleocapsid antibodies. On day 3 and again on day 7, half the medium was replaced with IL-2 medium. V shed 6 bases and J shed 0 bases, with 4 bases lying between them. CDR3 length: 12 residues. Looked up from germline, CDR1 is MNHEY and CDR2 is SVGAGI. Repertoires were generated with immunoSEQ multiplex PCR, while TCRdb's copy carries only in-frame clones and drops some. This sample has roughly 70,000 clones, with around four fifths found just once. A remark on this clone: Its target is not known.

The sequence derives from a human donor who received a COVID-19 vaccine. The sequences come from CD4+ T cells from PBMCs cultured with HCoV-OC43 spike peptides, collected after COVID-19 vaccination. Subset specified: HCoV-OC43 spike overlapping peptide pool stimulation. The J gene is TRBJ2-3, the V gene TRBV6-5; no clear D gene. This CDR3 reads CASRTSTDTQYF. The CDR3 nucleotides are TGTGCCAGCAGGACTAGCACAGATACGCAGTATTTT.